Below, one TCR beta chain is given with its context. The antigen is not known. The germline V gene has CDR1 LNHDA and CDR2 SQIVND (reference sequence). The CDR3 length is 19 residues. V lost 7 bases, J lost 0 bases, and 27 bases lay in between. This specimen comes from a study of T cell responses to AZD1222 COVID-19 vaccine. Points from the study as a whole: In all cases, repertoires were sampled only after the peak T cell response.

The table came from immunoSEQ multiplex PCR; TCRdb's copy has only in-frame clones and leaves some out. The table shows roughly 99,000 clones, with 85% to 95% occurring only once. Combined were second doses at about 4 or about 12 weeks. The starting material was peripheral blood, obtained 28 days after the second AZD1222 dose. This receptor was identified in an adult who received the AZD1222 COVID-19 vaccine. The chain joins TRBV19 to TRBJ1-1; weak D call: TRBD1 (5 bases). The CDR3 DNA follows: TGTGCCAGTACCCCCTTTCACCGGGCCGGGGGGAACATGAACACTGAAGCTTTCTTT. Its protein is CASTPFHRAGGNMNTEAFF.